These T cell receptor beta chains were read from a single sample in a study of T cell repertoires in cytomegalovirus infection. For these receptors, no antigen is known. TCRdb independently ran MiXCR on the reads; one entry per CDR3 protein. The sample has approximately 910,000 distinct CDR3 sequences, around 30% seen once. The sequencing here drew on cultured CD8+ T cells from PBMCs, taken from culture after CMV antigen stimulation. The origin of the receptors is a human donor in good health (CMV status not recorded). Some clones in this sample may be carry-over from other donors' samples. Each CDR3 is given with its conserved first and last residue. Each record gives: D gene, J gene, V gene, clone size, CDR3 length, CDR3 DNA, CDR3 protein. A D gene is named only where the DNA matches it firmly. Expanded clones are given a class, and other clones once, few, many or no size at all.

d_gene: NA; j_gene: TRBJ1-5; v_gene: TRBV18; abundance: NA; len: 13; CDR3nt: TGTGCCAGCTCCCCGTTCGAGAATCAGCCCCAGCATTTT; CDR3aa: CASSPFENQPQHF
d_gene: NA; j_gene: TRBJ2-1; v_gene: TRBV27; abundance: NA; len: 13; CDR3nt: TGTGCCAGCAGTTCGAGTATGGGGTCAGCGCAGTTCTTC; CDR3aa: CASSSSMGSAQFF
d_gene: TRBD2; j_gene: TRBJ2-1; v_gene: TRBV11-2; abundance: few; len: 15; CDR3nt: TGTGCCAGCAGCTTCGGACTAGCGGGGAATGTTGAGCAGTTCTTC; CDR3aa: CASSFGLAGNVEQFF
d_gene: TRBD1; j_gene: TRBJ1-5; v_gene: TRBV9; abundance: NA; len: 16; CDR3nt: TGTGCCAGCAGCGCCGGGACAGGACATAGCAATCAGCCCCAGCATTTT; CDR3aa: CASSAGTGHSNQPQHF
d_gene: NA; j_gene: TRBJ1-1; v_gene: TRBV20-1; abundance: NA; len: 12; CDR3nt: TGCAGTGCTAGGAAGGGTGGGAAGGAAGCTTTCTTT; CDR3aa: CSARKGGKEAFF
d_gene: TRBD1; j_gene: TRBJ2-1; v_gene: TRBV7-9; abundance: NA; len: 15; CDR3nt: TGTGCCAGCACCCACCGGGACAGAGGGTACAATGAGCAGTTCTTC; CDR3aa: CASTHRDRGYNEQFF
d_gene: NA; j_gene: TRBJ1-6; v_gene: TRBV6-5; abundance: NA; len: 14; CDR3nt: TGTGCCAGCAGTTACTGGGGGGCTGGGTCACCCCTCCACTTT; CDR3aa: CASSYWGAGSPLHF
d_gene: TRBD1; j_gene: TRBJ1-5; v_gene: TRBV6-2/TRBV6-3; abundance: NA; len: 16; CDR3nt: TGTGCCAGCACCGCCAAGGACAGGGTTGGGAGTCAGCCCCAGCATTTT; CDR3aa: CASTAKDRVGSQPQHF
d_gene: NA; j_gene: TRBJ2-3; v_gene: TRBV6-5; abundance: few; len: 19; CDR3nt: TGTGCCAGCAGTTTATCCTCTGAGAGTGGGGGCACTAGCACAGATACGCAGTATTTT; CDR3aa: CASSLSSESGGTSTDTQYF
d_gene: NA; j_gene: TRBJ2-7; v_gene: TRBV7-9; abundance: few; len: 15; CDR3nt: TGTGCCAGCAGCTTCACGTCGGGACGCTCCTACGAGCAGTACTTC; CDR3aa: CASSFTSGRSYEQYF
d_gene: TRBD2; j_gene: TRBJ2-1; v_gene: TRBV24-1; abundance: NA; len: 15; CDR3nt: TGTGCCACCAGTGCAGTAGCGGGGGGGCGGAGTGAGCAGTTCTTC; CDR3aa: CATSAVAGGRSEQFF
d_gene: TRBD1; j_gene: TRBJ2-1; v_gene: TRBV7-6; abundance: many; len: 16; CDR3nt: TGTGCCAGCAGCTTAGGGGACAGGGGGATAAACAATGAGCAGTTCTTC; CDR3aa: CASSLGDRGINNEQFF
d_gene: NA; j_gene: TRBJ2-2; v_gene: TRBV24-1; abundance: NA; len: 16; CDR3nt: TGTGCCACCAGTGATACAACAGGGCGGGGCACCGGGGAGCTGTTTTTT; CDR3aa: CATSDTTGRGTGELFF
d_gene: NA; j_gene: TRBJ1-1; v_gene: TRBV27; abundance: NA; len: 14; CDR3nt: TGTGCCAGCAGTTTATCGGCGCTGAACACTGAAGCTTTCTTT; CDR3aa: CASSLSALNTEAFF
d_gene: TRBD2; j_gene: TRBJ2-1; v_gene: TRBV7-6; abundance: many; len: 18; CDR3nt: TGTGCCAGCAGCTTAGTGCCTTCCGGGCGGGGGGGGAACAATGAGCAGTTCTTC; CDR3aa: CASSLVPSGRGGNNEQFF
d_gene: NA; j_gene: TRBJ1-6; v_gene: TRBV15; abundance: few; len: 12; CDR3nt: TGTGCCACCAGCAGTCATGGTATGGCCCTCCACTTT; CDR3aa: CATSSHGMALHF
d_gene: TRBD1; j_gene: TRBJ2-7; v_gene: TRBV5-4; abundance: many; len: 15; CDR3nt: TGTGCCAGCAGCCTACCGGGACAGGGGCGCTACGAGCAGTACTTC; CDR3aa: CASSLPGQGRYEQYF
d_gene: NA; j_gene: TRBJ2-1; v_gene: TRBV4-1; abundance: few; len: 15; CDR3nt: TGCGCCAGCAGCCCTGTGAGGGTAGTTAACAATGAGCAGTTCTTC; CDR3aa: CASSPVRVVNNEQFF
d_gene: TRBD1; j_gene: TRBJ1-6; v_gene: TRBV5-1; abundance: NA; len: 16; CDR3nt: TGCGCCAGCAGCTCGGACATGACAGGGGGCGGTTCACCCCTCCACTTT; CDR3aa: CASSSDMTGGGSPLHF
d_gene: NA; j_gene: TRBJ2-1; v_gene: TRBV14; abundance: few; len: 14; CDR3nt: TGTGCCAGCAGCCAAGACGAGGGATACAATGAGCAGTTCTTC; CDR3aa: CASSQDEGYNEQFF
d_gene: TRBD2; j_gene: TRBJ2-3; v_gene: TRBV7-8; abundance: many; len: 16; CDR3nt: TGTGCCAGCAGCTTAAAAGCGGGGGGTTTAACAGATACGCAGTATTTT; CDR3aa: CASSLKAGGLTDTQYF
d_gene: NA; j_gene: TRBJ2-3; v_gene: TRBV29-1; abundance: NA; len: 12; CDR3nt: TGCAGCGTTCTTCCCGGCACAGATACGCAGTATTTT; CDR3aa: CSVLPGTDTQYF
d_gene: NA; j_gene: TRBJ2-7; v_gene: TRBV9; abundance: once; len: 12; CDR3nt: TGTGCCAGCAGCGCAGCTTTTGGCGAGCAGTACTTC; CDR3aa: CASSAAFGEQYF
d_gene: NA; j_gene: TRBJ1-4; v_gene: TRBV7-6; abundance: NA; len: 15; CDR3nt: TGTGCCAGCAGCTCAGGGTGGACAACTAATGAAAAACTGTTTTTT; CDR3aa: CASSSGWTTNEKLFF
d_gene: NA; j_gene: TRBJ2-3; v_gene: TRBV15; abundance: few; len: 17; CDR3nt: TGTGCCACCAGCAGCCATCCAAGTGGCGGGGGCACAGATACGCAGTATTTT; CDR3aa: CATSSHPSGGGTDTQYF
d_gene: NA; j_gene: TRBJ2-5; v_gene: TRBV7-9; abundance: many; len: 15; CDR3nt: TGTGCCAGCAGCTTAGCGCGAGGGGCGTCTGGGACCCAGTACTTC; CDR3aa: CASSLARGASGTQYF
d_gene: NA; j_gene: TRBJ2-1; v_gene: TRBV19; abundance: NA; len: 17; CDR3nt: TGTGCCAGTATGCTTCAGTCAGGGCACAGCCGATTCAATGAGCAGTTCTTC; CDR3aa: CASMLQSGHSRFNEQFF
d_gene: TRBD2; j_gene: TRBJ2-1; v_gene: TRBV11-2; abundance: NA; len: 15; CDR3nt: TGTGCCAGCAGCTACACTAGCGGGGGGGCCCAAGAGCAGTTCTTC; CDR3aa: CASSYTSGGAQEQFF
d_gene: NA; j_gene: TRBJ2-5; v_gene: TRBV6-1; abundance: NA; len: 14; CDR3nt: TGTGCCAGCAGTGAGCAGGGAAGGGAAGAGACCCAGTACTTC; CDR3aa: CASSEQGREETQYF
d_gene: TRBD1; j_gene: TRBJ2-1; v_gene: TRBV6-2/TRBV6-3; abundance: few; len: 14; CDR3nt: TGTGCCAGCGGCCGGGACAGGGGATATAATGAGCAGTTCTTC; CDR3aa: CASGRDRGYNEQFF
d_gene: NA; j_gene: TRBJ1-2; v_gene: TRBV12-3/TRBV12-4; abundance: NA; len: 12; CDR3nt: TGTGCCAGCAGTGCCGGGCTCAGGGGCTACACCTTC; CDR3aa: CASSAGLRGYTF
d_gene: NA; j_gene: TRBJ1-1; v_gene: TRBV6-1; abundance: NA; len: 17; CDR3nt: TGTGCCAGCACCACAGAAGAGTGGACGAGGGCTAGCACTGAAGCTTTCTTT; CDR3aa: CASTTEEWTRASTEAFF
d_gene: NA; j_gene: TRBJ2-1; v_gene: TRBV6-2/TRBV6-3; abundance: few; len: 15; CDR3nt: TGTGCCAGCAGACACGAGAGGGGGGCCTACAATGAGCAGTTCTTC; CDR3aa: CASRHERGAYNEQFF
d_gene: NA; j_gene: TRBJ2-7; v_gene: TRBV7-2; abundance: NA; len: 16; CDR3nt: TGTGCCAGCAGCTTGGGGACTGGCGGGGGCCCCTACGAGCAGTACTTC; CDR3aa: CASSLGTGGGPYEQYF
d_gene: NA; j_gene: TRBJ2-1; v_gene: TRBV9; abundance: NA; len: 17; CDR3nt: TGTGCCAGCAGCGAACCGAAAGAACCGCGATCTTACAATGAGCAGTTCTTC; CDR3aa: CASSEPKEPRSYNEQFF
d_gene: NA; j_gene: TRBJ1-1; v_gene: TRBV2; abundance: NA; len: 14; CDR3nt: TGTGCCAGCAGTGACGGGGGGGCCGGCACTGAAGCTTTCTTT; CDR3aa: CASSDGGAGTEAFF
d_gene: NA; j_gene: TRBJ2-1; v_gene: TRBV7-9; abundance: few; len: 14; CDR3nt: TGTGCCAGCAGCGTCCCGGGCGTACACGGTGAGCAGTTCTTC; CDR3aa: CASSVPGVHGEQFF
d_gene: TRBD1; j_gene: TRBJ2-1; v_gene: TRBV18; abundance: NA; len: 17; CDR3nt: TGTGCCAGCTCACCACCGGGACAGGGGGCAACCTACAATGAGCAGTTCTTC; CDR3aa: CASSPPGQGATYNEQFF
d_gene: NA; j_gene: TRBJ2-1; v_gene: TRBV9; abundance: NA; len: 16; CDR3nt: TGTGCCAGCAGCGTATTGGGGGGGGCCTCCTACAATGAGCAGTTCTTC; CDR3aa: CASSVLGGASYNEQFF
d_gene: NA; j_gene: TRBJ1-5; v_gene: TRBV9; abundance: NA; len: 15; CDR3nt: TGTGCCAGCAGCCCCGAGGACAGCATTAGGCAGCCCCAGCATTTT; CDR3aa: CASSPEDSIRQPQHF
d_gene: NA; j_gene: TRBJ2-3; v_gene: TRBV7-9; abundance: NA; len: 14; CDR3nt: TGTGCCAGCAGCGGTCCCAGGTGGGAAGATACGCAGTATTTT; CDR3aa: CASSGPRWEDTQYF
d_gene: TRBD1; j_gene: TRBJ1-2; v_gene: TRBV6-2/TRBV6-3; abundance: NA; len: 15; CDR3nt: TGTGCCAGCAGTTACCGGGACAGTCCTAACTATGGCTACACCTTC; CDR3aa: CASSYRDSPNYGYTF
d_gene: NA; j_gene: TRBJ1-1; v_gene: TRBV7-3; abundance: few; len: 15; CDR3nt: TGTGCCAGCAGCCCGGATGGGGGGATGAACACTGAAGCTTTCTTT; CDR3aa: CASSPDGGMNTEAFF
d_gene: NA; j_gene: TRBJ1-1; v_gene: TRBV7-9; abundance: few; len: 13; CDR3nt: TGTGCCAGCAGCTTACCGGACGGTCATGGGGCTTTCTTT; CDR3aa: CASSLPDGHGAFF
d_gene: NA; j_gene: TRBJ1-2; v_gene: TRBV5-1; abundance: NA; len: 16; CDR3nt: TGCGCCAGCAGCTTGGAGGTCAGGGAGCGAGACTATGGCTACACCTTC; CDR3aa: CASSLEVRERDYGYTF
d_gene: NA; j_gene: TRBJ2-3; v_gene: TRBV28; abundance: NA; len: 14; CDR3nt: TGTGCCAGCAGCGATAGGGCCTTCACAGATACGCAGTATTTT; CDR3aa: CASSDRAFTDTQYF
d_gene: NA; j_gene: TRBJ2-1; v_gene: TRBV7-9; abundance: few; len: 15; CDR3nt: TGTGCCAGCAGCTTAGTAGGGGATTCGCGAAATGAGCAGTTCTTC; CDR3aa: CASSLVGDSRNEQFF
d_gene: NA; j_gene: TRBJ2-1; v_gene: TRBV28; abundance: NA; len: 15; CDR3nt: TGTGCCAGTATCCTTCGCCCCCACTCCTACAATGAGCAGTTCTTC; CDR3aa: CASILRPHSYNEQFF
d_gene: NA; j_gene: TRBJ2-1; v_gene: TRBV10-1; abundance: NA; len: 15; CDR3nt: TGCGCCAGCAGGCGCAGGTCTGCCTTCTACAATGAGCAGTTCTTC; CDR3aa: CASRRRSAFYNEQFF